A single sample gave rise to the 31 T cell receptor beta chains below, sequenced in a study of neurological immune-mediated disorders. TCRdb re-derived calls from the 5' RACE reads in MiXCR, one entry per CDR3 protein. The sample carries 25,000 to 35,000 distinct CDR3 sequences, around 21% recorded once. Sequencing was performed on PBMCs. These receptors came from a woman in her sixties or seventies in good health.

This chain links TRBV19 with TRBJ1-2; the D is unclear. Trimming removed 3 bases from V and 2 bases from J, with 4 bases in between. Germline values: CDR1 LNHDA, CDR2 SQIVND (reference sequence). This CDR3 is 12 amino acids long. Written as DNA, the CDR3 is TGTGCCAGTAGTATGTGGAACTATGGCTACACCTTC. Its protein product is CASSMWNYGYTF.

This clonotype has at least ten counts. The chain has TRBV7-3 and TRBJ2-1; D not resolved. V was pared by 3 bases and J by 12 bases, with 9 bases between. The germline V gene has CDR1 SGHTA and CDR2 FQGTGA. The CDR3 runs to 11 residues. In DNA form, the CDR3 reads TGTGCCAGCAGCTTCGCCGGGCGGCAGTTCTTC. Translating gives CASSFAGRQFF.

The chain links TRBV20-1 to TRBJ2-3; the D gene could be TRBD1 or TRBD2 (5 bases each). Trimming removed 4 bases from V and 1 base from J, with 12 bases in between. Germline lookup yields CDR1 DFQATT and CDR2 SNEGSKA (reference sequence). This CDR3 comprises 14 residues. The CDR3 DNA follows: TGCAGTGCTACAGGGAGCGGTGGCACAGATACGCAGTATTTT. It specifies CSATGSGGTDTQYF.

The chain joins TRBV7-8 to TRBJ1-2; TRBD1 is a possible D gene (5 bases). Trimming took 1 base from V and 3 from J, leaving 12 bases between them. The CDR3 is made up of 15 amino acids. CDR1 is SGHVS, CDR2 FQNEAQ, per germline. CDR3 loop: CASSLGGEVDYGYTF. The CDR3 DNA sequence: TGTGCCAGCAGCTTAGGGGGGGAGGTCGACTATGGCTACACCTTC.

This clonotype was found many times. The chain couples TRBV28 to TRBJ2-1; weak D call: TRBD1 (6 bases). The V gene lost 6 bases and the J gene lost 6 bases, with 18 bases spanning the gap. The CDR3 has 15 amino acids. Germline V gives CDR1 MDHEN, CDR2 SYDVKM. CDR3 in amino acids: CASRSEDRWTNEQFF. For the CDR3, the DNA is TGTGCCAGCAGATCCGAGGACAGATGGACCAATGAGCAGTTCTTC.

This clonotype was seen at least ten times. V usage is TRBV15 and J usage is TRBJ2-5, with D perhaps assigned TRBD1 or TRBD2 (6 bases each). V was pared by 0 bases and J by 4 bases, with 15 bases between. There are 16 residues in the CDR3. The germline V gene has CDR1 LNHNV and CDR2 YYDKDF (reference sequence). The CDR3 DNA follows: TGTGCCACCAGCAGAGATCTAACCGGGGGCGCAGAGACCCAGTACTTC. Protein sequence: CATSRDLTGGAETQYF.

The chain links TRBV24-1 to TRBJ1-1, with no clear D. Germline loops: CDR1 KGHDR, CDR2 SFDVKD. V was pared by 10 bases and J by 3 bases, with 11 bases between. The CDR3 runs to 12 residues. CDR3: CATMDGDTEAFF. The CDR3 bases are TGTGCCACTATGGACGGGGACACTGAAGCTTTCTTT.

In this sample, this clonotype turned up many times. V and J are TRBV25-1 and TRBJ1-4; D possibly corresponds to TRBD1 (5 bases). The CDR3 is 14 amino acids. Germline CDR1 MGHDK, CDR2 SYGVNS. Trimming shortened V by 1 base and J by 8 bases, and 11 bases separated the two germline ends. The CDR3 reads CASSEWGVDEKLFF. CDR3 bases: TGTGCCAGCAGTGAATGGGGGGTGGACGAAAAACTGTTTTTT. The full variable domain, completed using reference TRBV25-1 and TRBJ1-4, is EADIYQTPRYLVIGTGKKITLECSQTMGHDKMYWYQQDPGMELHLIHYSYGVNSTEKGDLSSESTVSRIRTEHFPLTLESARPSHTSQYLCASSEWGVDEKLFFGSGTQLSVL.

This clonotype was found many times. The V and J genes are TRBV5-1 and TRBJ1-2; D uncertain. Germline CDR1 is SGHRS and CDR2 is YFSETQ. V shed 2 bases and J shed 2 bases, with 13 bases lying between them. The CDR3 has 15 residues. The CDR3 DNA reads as TGCGCCAGCAGCTTCCGCGCAGGCGCAAACTATGGCTACACCTTC. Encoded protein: CASSFRAGANYGYTF.

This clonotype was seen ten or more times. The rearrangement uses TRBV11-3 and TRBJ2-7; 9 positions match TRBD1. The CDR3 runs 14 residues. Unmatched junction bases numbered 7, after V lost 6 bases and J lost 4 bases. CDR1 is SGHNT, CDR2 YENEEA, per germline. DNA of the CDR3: TGTGCCAGCAGTCTACAGGGGGCTGGATACGAGCAGTACTTC. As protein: CASSLQGAGYEQYF.

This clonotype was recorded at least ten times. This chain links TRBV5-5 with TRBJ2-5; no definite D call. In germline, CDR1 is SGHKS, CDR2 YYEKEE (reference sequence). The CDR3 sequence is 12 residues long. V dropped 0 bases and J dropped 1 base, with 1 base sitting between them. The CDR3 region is CASSLVQETQYF. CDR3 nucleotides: TGTGCCAGCAGCTTGGTCCAAGAGACCCAGTACTTC.

The DNA for the CDR3 is TGCAGTGCTAGGGGGGGAGCGGACGAGCAGTACTTC. It encodes CSARGGADEQYF. The chain recombines TRBV20-1 with TRBJ2-7; maybe TRBD2 (6 bases). V was trimmed by 3 bases and J by 5 bases, leaving 11 bases between them. The CDR3 runs to 12 residues. Germline V gives CDR1 DFQATT, CDR2 SNEGSKA (reference sequence).

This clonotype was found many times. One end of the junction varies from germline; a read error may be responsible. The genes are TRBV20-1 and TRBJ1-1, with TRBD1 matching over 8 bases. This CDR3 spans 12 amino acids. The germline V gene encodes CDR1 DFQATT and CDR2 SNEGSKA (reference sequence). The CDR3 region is CIAGQGPGEAFF. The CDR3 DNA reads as TGCATTGCTGGACAGGGTCCGGGTGAAGCTTTCTTT.

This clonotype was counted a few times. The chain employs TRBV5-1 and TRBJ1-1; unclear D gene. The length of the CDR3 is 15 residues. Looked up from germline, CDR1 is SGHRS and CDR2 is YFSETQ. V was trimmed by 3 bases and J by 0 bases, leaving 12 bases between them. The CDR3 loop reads CASSSGTVMNTEAFF. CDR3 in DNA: TGCGCCAGCAGCTCGGGAACGGTGATGAACACTGAAGCTTTCTTT.

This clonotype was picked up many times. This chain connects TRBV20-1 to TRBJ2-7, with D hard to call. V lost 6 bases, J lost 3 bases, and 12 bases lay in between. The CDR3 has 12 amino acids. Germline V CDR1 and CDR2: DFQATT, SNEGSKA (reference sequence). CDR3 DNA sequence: TGCAGTGCACCCGACGACGGCTACGAGCAGTACTTC. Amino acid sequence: CSAPDDGYEQYF.

The chain's CDR3 is CASSLTLWIFNYGYTF. DNA for the CDR3: TGTGCCAGCAGCTTAACGTTGTGGATTTTCAACTATGGCTACACCTTC. This chain links TRBV7-3 with TRBJ1-2; no reliable D call. Trimming took 0 bases from V and 2 from J, leaving 13 bases between them. The CDR3 length is 16 residues. CDR1 is SGHTA and CDR2 is FQGTGA in the germline V gene. Full variable domain (remainder filled in from reference TRBV7-3 and TRBJ1-2): GAGVSQTPSNKVTEKGKYVELRCDPISGHTALYWYRQSLGQGPEFLIYFQGTGAADDSGLPNDRFFAVRPEGSVSTLKIQRTERGDSAVYLCASSLTLWIFNYGYTFGSGTRLTVV.

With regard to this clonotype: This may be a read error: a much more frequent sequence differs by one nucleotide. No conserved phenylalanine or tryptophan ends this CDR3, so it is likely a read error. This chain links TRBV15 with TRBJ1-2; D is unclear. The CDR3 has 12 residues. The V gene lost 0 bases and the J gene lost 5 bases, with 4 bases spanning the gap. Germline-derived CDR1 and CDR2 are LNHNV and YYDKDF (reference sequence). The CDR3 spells CATSRDWYGYTL. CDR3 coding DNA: TGTGCCACCAGCAGAGATTGGTATGGCTACACCTTA.

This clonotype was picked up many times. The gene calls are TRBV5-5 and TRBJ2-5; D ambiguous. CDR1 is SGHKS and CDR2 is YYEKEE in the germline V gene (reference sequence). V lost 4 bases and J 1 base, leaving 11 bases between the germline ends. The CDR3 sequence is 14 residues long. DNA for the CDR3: TGTGCCAGCAGCGGCTCGGCAGGCCAAGAGACCCAGTACTTC. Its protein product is CASSGSAGQETQYF.

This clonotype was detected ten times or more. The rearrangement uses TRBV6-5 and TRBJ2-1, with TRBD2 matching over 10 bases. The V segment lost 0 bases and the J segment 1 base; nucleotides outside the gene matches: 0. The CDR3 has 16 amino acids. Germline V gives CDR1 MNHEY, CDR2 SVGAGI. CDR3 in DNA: TGTGCCAGCAGTTACTCGGGACTAGCGTCCTACAATGAGCAGTTCTTC. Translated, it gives CASSYSGLASYNEQFF.

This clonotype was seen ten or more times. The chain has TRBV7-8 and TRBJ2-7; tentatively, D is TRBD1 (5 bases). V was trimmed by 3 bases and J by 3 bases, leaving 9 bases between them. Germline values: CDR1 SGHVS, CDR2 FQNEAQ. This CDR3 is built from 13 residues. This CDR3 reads CASSFAGFYEQYF. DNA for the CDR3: TGTGCCAGCAGCTTTGCAGGGTTCTACGAGCAGTACTTC.

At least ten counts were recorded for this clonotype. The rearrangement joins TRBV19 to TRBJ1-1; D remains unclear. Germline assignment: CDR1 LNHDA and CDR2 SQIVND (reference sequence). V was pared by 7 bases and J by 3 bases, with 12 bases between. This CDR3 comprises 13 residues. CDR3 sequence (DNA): TGTGCCAGTACCCCCCGGGAAGACACTGAAGCTTTCTTT. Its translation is CASTPREDTEAFF.

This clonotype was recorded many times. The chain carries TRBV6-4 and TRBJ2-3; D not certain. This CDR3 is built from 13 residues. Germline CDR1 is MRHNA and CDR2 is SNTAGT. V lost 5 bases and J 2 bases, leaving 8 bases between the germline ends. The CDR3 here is CASSSRATDTQYF. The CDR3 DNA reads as TGTGCCAGCAGTTCCCGGGCCACAGATACGCAGTATTTT.

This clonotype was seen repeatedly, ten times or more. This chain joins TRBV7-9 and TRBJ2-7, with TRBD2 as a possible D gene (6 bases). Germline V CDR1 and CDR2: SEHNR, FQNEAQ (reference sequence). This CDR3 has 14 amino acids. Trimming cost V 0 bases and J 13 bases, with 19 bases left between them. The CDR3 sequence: CASSLAEVGRRGYF. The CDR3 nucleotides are TGTGCCAGCAGCTTAGCGGAAGTAGGGCGGAGGGGATACTTC.

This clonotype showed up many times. Here the CDR3 DNA reads TGCAGTGCTAGTCGGAGGGAAGAGACCCAGTACTTC. It is translated as CSASRREETQYF. The rearrangement links TRBV20-1 to TRBJ2-5, with a weak D call TRBD2 (6 bases). Germline lookup yields CDR1 DFQATT and CDR2 SNEGSKA (reference sequence). V gave up 3 bases and J gave up 3 bases, with 8 bases separating them. CDR3 length: 12 residues.

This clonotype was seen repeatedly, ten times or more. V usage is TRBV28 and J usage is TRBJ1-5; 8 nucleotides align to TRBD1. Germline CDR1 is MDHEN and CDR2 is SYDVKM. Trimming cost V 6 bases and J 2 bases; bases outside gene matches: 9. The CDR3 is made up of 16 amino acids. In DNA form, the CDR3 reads TGTGCCAGCAGGAAAACAGGGGGGGTGGGCAATCAGCCCCAGCATTTT. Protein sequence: CASRKTGGVGNQPQHF.

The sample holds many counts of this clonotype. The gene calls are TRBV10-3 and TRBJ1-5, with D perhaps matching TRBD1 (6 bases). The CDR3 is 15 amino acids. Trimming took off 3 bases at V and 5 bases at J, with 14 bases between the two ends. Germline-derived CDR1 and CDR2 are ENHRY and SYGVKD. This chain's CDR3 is CAISDQGSGDQPQHF. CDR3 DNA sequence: TGTGCCATCAGTGATCAGGGGTCAGGTGATCAGCCCCAGCATTTT.

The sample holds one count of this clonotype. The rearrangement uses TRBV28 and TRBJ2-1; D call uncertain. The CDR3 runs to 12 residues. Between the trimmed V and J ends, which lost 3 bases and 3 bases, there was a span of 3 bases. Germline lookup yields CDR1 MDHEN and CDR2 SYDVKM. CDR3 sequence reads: CASSFNYNEQFF. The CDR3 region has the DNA TGTGCCAGCAGTTTTAACTACAATGAGCAGTTCTTC.

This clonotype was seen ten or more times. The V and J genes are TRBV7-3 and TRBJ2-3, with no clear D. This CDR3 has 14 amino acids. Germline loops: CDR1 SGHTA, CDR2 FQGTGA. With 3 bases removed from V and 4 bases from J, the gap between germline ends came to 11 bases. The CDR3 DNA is TGTGCCAGCAGCTTGTTCCCTGGCGCAGATACGCAGTATTTT. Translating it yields CASSLFPGADTQYF.

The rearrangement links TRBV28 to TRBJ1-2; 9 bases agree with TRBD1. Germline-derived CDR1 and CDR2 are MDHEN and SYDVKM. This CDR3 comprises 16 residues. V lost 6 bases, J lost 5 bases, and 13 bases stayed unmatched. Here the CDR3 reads CASSPLSGQGAYGYTF. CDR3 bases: TGTGCCAGCAGCCCCCTTTCGGGACAGGGAGCATATGGCTACACCTTC.

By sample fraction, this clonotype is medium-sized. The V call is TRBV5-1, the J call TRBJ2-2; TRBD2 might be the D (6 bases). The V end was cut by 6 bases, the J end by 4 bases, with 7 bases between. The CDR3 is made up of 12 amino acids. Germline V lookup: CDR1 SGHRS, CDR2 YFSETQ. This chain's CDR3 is CASTAGTGELFF. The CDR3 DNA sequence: TGCGCCAGCACAGCGGGCACCGGGGAGCTGTTTTTT.

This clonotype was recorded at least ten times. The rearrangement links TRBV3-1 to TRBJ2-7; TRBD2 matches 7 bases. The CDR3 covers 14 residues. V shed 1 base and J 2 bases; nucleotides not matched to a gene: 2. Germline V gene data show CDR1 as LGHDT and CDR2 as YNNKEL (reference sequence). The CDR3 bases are TGTGCCAGCAGCCAAGGCGGGACTACCTACGAGCAGTACTTC. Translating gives CASSQGGTTYEQYF.